Each of the 23 T cell receptor beta chains below was sequenced from the same sample in a study of T-cell reconstitution after alpha-beta-depleted transplantation in children. Unique molecular identifiers were incorporated when the TCRbeta library was constructed. TCRdb called the PCR reads again in MiXCR, with one record for every CDR3 protein. The sample lists approximately 220,000 distinct CDR3 sequences, approximately 15% occurring once. Sequencing was performed on PBMCs, mostly from graft donor cells, taken 360 days after TCRalphabeta/CD19-depleted stem cell transplant. These receptors came from a male patient between 2 and 15 years old who had a stem cell transplant for acute lymphoblastic leukemia, so the T cells may come from the graft donor.

This clonotype has a handful of counts. The chain combines TRBV2 with TRBJ2-4; a weak D match, TRBD1 (5 bases). The germline gives CDR1 SNHLY, CDR2 FYNNEI. CDR3 length: 14 amino acids. Trimming stripped 2 bases from V and 2 bases from J, with 7 bases between. CDR3 in amino acids: CASSESGTKNIQYF. CDR3 sequence (DNA): TGTGCCAGCAGTGAATCAGGGACCAAAAACATTCAGTACTTC.

This clonotype was detected ten times or more. The gene calls are TRBV4-3 and TRBJ2-7; weak D call: TRBD2 (6 bases). Per the germline V gene, CDR1 is LGHNA and CDR2 is YSLEER. Between the trimmed V and J ends, which lost 3 bases and 2 bases, there was a span of 17 bases. The CDR3 covers 16 residues. The CDR3 coding sequence is TGCGCCAGCAGCCACACTGCGGGGCCGAACCCCTACGAGCAGTACTTC. Encoded protein: CASSHTAGPNPYEQYF.

The table lists this clonotype with a few counts. This rearrangement joins TRBV12-3 or TRBV12-4 to TRBJ2-7, with D uncertain. Trimming cost V 6 bases and J 4 bases, with 10 bases left between them. The CDR3 consists of 12 residues. In nucleotides, the CDR3 is TGTGCCAGCAGCCCGTCCCGTTACGAGCAGTACTTC. This encodes CASSPSRYEQYF.

This clonotype was detected a few times. This chain links TRBV12-3 or TRBV12-4 with TRBJ2-7; the match to TRBD1 covers 9 bases. The CDR3 sequence is 16 residues long. Trimming cost V 0 bases and J 5 bases; bases outside gene matches: 8. The CDR3 nucleotides are TGTGCCAGCAGTTTAGCGCTGGGACAGGGAGATAACGAGCAGTACTTC. Amino acids: CASSLALGQGDNEQYF.

V and J are TRBV10-3 and TRBJ2-5; D is undetermined. This CDR3 contains 15 residues. CDR1 is ENHRY and CDR2 is SYGVKD in the germline V gene. Trimming pared 4 bases from V and 3 bases from J, leaving 15 bases between. The DNA of the CDR3 is TGTGCCATCAGTGGGGCTAGAGATGGGAAAGAGACCCAGTACTTC. The encoded protein is CAISGARDGKETQYF.

This clonotype appeared a few times. The chain links TRBV7-9 to TRBJ1-6; 9 nucleotides align to TRBD1. Germline V gene lookup returns CDR1 SEHNR and CDR2 FQNEAQ (reference sequence). The CDR3 sequence is 15 residues long. J was trimmed by 7 bases and V by 5 bases; bases with no gene match: 6. The CDR3, as DNA: TGTGCCAGCAGCCCCCGACAGGGGGTGAATTCACCCCTCCACTTT. Translating it yields CASSPRQGVNSPLHF.

The chain carries TRBV28 and TRBJ2-7; 7 nucleotides match TRBD2. In germline, CDR1 is MDHEN, CDR2 SYDVKM. J was trimmed by 3 bases and V by 2 bases; bases with no gene match: 4. CDR3 length: 14 residues. The CDR3 DNA follows: TGTGCCAGCAGTTTAGTGGGAGGGGTCTACGAGCAGTACTTC. Translating gives CASSLVGGVYEQYF.

This chain joins TRBV7-2 and TRBJ2-1; D is unresolved. V was shortened by 4 bases and J by 8 bases, with 12 bases between the two germline ends. Germline loops: CDR1 SGHTA, CDR2 FQGNSA. The CDR3 runs to 13 residues. In nucleotides, the CDR3 is TGTGCCAGCAGCTACCCATCGACCGATGAGCAGTTCTTC. Amino acids: CASSYPSTDEQFF.

This clonotype appeared many times. The rearrangement links TRBV5-1 to TRBJ2-5; D may be TRBD1 or TRBD2 (5 bases each). The germline V gene has CDR1 SGHRS and CDR2 YFSETQ. The CDR3 totals 14 residues. V was trimmed by 0 bases and J by 5 bases, leaving 11 bases between them. CDR3: CASSLDGGSETQYF. The CDR3 DNA sequence: TGCGCCAGCAGCTTGGATGGGGGATCGGAGACCCAGTACTTC.

V usage is TRBV18 and J usage is TRBJ2-2; 8 bases match TRBD2. The germline gives CDR1 KGHSH, CDR2 LQKENI. The CDR3 spans 16 residues. Trimming cost V 6 bases and J 2 bases; bases outside gene matches: 8. CDR3 sequence reads: CASSRRGGINTGELFF. For the CDR3, the DNA is TGTGCCAGCTCCAGACGGGGGGGCATAAACACCGGGGAGCTGTTTTTT.

This chain connects TRBV25-1 to TRBJ2-3, with D perhaps matching TRBD1 (5 bases). The CDR3 loop spans 14 amino acids. Trimming removed 3 bases at V and 3 bases at J, with 10 bases between. CDR1 and CDR2 (germline): MGHDK, SYGVNS. The CDR3 coding sequence is TGTGCCAGCAGTGACAGGGAAGTAACAGATACGCAGTATTTT. Protein: CASSDREVTDTQYF.

This clonotype has at least ten counts. The chain recombines TRBV6-1 with TRBJ2-5; 7 bases agree with TRBD1. The CDR3 consists of 15 residues. V lost 2 bases and J lost 2; bases outside the gene matches: 5. Germline CDR1 is MNHNS and CDR2 is SASEGT. The CDR3 DNA follows: TGTGCCAGCAGTGAATTCGGGACAGAACAAGAGACCCAGTACTTC. Amino acid sequence: CASSEFGTEQETQYF.

This clonotype was recorded many times. V is TRBV12-3 or TRBV12-4 and J is TRBJ1-1; D not resolved. V gave up 3 bases and J gave up 1 base, with 15 bases separating them. CDR3 length: 16 residues. CDR3 sequence reads: CASSFPAARRNTEAFF. CDR3 coding DNA: TGTGCCAGCAGTTTCCCAGCGGCCCGAAGGAACACTGAAGCTTTCTTT.

This chain joins TRBV5-1 and TRBJ2-1, with 7 bases fitting TRBD2. The V gene end was trimmed by 4 bases and the J gene end by 10 bases; junction bases not matched to a gene: 11. Germline loops: CDR1 SGHRS, CDR2 YFSETQ. This CDR3 contains 14 residues. CDR3 protein: CASSLYGLGEEQFF. In nucleotides, the CDR3 is TGCGCCAGCAGCCTTTATGGACTAGGTGAAGAGCAGTTCTTC.

The rearrangement joins TRBV2 to TRBJ2-7; D tentatively fits TRBD1 or TRBD2 (5 bases each). CDR3 length: 16 residues. V gave up 5 bases and J gave up 4 bases, with 21 bases separating them. Germline-derived CDR1 and CDR2 are SNHLY and FYNNEI. CDR3 coding DNA: TGTGCCAGCAGTCCGCACTACCAGGGACCAACATACGAGCAGTACTTC. This encodes CASSPHYQGPTYEQYF.

The V call is TRBV5-1, the J call TRBJ2-1, with D uncertain. Germline loops: CDR1 SGHRS, CDR2 YFSETQ. The CDR3 spans 17 residues. V shed 4 bases and J shed 0 bases, with 17 bases lying between them. CDR3 protein: CASSPSLGWGSYNEQFF. CDR3 nucleotides: TGCGCCAGCAGCCCCTCTTTGGGTTGGGGCTCCTACAATGAGCAGTTCTTC.

This clonotype has only a few counts. The chain combines TRBV11-2 with TRBJ1-5, with 7 nucleotides matching TRBD1. CDR1 SGHAT and CDR2 FQNNGV come from the germline V gene. Trimming cost V 5 bases and J 5 bases; bases outside gene matches: 12. There are 16 residues in the CDR3. In DNA form, the CDR3 reads TGTGCCAGCAGCCCAGTACAGGGGAAGCGCCATCAGCCCCAGCATTTT. It translates to CASSPVQGKRHQPQHF.

V and J are TRBV29-1 and TRBJ2-4, with a tentative D call TRBD2 (5 bases). The CDR3 has 15 residues. V was pared by 0 bases and J by 6 bases, with 15 bases between. CDR1 and CDR2 from the germline V gene are SQVTM and ANQGSEA. In nucleotides, the CDR3 is TGCAGCGTTGAAGACGGAGCAGGAGCGGCAAACATTCAGTACTTC. This sequence encodes CSVEDGAGAANIQYF. Complete variable domain (other parts from reference TRBV29-1 and TRBJ2-4): SAVISQKPSRDICQRGTSLTIQCQVDSQVTMMFWYRQQPGQSLTLIATANQGSEATYESGFVIDKFPISRPNLTFSTLTVSNMSPEDSSIYLCSVEDGAGAANIQYFGAGTRLSVL.

This chain links TRBV10-3 with TRBJ2-1; D perhaps matches TRBD1 (6 bases). V was clipped by 0 bases and J by 5 bases, with 11 bases between them. Germline values: CDR1 ENHRY, CDR2 SYGVKD. CDR3 length equals 15 residues. The CDR3 region is CAISESQGSNNEQFF. The DNA for the CDR3 is TGTGCCATCAGTGAGTCCCAGGGGAGCAACAATGAGCAGTTCTTC.

V gene TRBV20-1 combines with J gene TRBJ2-6; D call uncertain. This CDR3 has 14 residues. Trimming removed 6 bases at V and 1 base at J, with 10 bases between. CDR1 is DFQATT, CDR2 SNEGSKA, per germline (reference sequence). The CDR3 DNA reads TGCAGTGCATCCCCACTGTCTGGGGCCAACGTCCTGACTTTC. Amino acids: CSASPLSGANVLTF.

This chain joins TRBV12-3 or TRBV12-4 and TRBJ2-3; D gene ambiguous. Trimming took 5 bases from V and 5 from J, leaving 20 bases between them. The CDR3 has 16 amino acids. CDR3 in amino acids: CASSRESLFVGDTQYF. The CDR3 DNA reads as TGTGCCAGCAGTCGAGAGAGTCTATTCGTCGGAGATACGCAGTATTTT.

Only a few counts were recorded for this clonotype. The chain employs TRBV5-1 and TRBJ1-6; D is unresolved. Germline V lookup: CDR1 SGHRS, CDR2 YFSETQ. This CDR3 spans 15 amino acids. V lost 4 bases and J 2 bases, leaving 10 bases between the germline ends. The CDR3 loop reads CASSRENAYNSPLHF. In DNA, the CDR3 is TGCGCCAGCAGCCGGGAGAACGCCTATAATTCACCCCTCCACTTT.

The rearrangement joins TRBV27 to TRBJ2-3; D is uncertain. V was cut by 8 bases and J by 6 bases, with 12 bases left in between. The germline gives CDR1 MNHEY, CDR2 SMNVEV (reference sequence). The CDR3 is made up of 12 amino acids. The chain's CDR3 is CASRVGVDTQYF. The CDR3 DNA reads TGTGCCAGCCGTGTAGGTGTGGATACGCAGTATTTT.